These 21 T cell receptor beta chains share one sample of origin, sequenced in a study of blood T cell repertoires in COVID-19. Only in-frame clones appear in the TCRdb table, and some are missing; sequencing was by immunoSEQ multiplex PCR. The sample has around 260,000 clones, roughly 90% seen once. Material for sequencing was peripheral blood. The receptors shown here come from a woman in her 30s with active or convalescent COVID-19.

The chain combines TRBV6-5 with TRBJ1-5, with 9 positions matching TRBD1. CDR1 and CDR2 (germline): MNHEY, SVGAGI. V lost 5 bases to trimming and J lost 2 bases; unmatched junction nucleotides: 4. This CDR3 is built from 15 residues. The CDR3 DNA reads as TGTGCCAGCAGTCGGACAGGGGAGCGCAATCAGCCCCAGCATTTT. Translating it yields CASSRTGERNQPQHF.

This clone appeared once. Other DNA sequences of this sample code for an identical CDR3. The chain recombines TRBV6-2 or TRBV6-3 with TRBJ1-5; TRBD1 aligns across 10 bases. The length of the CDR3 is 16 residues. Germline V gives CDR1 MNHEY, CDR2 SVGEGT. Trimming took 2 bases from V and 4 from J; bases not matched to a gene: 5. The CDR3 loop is CASSYRTGGGNQPQHF. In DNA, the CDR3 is TGTGCCAGCAGTTACAGGACAGGGGGTGGAAATCAGCCCCAGCATTTT.

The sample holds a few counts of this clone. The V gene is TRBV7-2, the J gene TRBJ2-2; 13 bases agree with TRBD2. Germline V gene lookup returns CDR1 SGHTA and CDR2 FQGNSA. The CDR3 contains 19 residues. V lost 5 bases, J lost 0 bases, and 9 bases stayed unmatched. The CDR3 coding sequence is TGTGCCAGCAGCCCGGGGACTAGCGGGAAATTTGCGAACACCGGGGAGCTGTTTTTT. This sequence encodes CASSPGTSGKFANTGELFF.

This CDR3 is CASSRGDYGYTF. CDR3 coding DNA: TGTGCCAGCAGCCGGGGGGACTATGGCTACACCTTC. This chain uses TRBV3-1 (or the pseudogene TRBV3-2) with TRBJ1-2, with D perhaps matching TRBD1 (5 bases). Germline values: CDR1 LGHDT, CDR2 YNNKEL (reference sequence). The CDR3 sequence is 12 residues long. V was clipped by 4 bases and J by 3 bases, with 6 bases between them.

CDR3 amino acids: CASSSSSGGTDTQYF. The CDR3 DNA reads as TGTGCCAGCAGTTCCTCTAGCGGGGGAACAGATACGCAGTATTTT. The chain has TRBV28 and TRBJ2-3, with 10 bases aligning to TRBD2. The CDR3 consists of 15 residues. The V gene end was trimmed by 4 bases and the J gene end by 3 bases; junction bases not matched to a gene: 4. Germline V gives CDR1 MDHEN, CDR2 SYDVKM. Full variable domain (remainder filled in from reference TRBV28 and TRBJ2-3): DVKVTQSSRYLVKRTGEKVFLECVQDMDHENMFWYRQDPGLGLRLIYFSYDVKMKEKGDIPEGYSVSREKKERFSLILESASTNQTSMYLCASSSSSGGTDTQYFGPGTRLTVL.

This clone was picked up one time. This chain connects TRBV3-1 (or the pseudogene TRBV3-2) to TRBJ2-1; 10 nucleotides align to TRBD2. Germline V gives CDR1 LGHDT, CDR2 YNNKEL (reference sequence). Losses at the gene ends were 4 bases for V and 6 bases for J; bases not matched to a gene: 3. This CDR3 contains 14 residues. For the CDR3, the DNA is TGTGCCAGCAGCCCGGGACTAGCGAGCAATGAGCAGTTCTTC. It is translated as CASSPGLASNEQFF.

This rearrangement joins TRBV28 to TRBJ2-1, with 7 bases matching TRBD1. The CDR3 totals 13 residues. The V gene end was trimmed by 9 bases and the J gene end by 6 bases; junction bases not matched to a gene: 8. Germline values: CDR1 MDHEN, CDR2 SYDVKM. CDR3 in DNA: TGTGCCAGTCTCAAGAACAGGGGCAATGAGCAGTTCTTC. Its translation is CASLKNRGNEQFF.

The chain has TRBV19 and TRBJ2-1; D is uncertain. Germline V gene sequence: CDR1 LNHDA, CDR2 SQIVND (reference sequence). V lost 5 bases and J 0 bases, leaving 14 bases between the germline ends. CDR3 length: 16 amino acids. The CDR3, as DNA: TGTGCCAGTAGTCGTAGAGGAGATATCTCCTACAATGAGCAGTTCTTC. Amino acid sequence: CASSRRGDISYNEQFF.

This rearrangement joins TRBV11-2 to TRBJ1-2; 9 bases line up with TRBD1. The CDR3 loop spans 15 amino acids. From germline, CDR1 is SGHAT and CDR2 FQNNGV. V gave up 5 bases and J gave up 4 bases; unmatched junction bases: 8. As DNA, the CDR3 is TGTGCCAGCAGCCTCTCCCGGGACAGGGCCTATGGCTACACCTTC. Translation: CASSLSRDRAYGYTF.

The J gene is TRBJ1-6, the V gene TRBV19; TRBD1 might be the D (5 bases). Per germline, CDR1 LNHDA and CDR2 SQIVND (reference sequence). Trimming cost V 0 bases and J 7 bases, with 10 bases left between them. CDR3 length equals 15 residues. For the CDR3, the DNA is TGTGCCAGTAGTATAGATGGGCAGGGCAATTCACCCCTCCACTTT. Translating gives CASSIDGQGNSPLHF.

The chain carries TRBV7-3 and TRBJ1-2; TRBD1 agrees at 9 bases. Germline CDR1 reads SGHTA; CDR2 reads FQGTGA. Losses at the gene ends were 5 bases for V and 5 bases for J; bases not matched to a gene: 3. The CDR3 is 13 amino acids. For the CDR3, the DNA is TGTGCCAGCAGCATGGGACAGGGTTATGGCTACACCTTC. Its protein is CASSMGQGYGYTF.

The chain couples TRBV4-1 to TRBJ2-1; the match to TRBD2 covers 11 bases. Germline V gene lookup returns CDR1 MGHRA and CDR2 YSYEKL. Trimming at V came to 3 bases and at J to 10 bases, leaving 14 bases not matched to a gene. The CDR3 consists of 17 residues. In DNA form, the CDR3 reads TGCGCCAGCAGCCACGAACTAGCGGGGGCGGGAGTTGGGGAGCAGTTCTTC. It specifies CASSHELAGAGVGEQFF.

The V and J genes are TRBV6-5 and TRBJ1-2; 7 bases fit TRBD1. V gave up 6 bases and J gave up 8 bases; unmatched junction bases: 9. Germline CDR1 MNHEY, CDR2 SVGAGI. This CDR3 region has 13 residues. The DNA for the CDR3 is TGTGCCAGCAGAGAGGACAGGAGGGGCGGCTACACCTTC. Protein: CASREDRRGGYTF.

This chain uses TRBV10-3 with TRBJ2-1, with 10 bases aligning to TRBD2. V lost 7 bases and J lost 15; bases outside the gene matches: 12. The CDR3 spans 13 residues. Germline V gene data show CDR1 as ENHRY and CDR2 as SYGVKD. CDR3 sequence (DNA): TGTGCCATCATGCACCCAGGGACTAGCGATCGGTTCTTC. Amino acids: CAIMHPGTSDRFF.

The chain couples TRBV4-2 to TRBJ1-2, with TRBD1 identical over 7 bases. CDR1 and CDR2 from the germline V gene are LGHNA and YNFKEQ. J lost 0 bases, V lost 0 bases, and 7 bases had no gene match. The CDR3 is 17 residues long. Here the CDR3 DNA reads TGTGCCAGCAGCCAAGATATAGCGACAGGGACTAACTATGGCTACACCTTC. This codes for CASSQDIATGTNYGYTF.

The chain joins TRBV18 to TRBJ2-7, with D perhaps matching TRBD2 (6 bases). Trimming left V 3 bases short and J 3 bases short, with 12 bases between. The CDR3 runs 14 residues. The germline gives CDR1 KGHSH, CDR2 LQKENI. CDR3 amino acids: CASSPGQGLYEQYF. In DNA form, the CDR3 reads TGTGCCAGCTCACCGGGGCAGGGACTCTACGAGCAGTACTTC.

The chain's CDR3 is CASRETGTGNQPQHF. CDR3 coding DNA: TGCGCCAGCAGAGAGACAGGGACGGGCAATCAGCCCCAGCATTTT. The rearrangement links TRBV10-1 to TRBJ1-5; 7 bases agree with TRBD1. Germline-derived CDR1 and CDR2 are WNHNN and SYGVQD (reference sequence). This CDR3 comprises 15 residues. V shed 6 bases and J 2 bases; nucleotides not matched to a gene: 7.

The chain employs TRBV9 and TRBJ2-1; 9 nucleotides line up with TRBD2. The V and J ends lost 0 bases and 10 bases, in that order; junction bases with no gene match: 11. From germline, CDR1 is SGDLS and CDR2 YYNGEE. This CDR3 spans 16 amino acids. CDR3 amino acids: CASSVGAGGPRSEQFF. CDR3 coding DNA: TGTGCCAGCAGCGTAGGGGCGGGGGGGCCGCGAAGCGAGCAGTTCTTC.

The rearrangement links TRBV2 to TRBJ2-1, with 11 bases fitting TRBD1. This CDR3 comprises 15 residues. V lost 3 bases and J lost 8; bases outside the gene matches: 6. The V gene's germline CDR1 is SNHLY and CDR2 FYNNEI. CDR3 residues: CASSEGTGGADEQFF. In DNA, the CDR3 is TGTGCCAGCAGTGAGGGGACAGGGGGGGCGGATGAGCAGTTCTTC.

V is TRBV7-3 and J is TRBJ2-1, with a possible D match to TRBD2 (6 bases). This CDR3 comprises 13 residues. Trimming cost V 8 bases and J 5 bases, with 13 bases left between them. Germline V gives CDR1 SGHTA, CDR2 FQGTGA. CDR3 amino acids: CASAQRRDNEQFF. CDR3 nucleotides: TGTGCCAGCGCCCAAAGGAGGGACAATGAGCAGTTCTTC.

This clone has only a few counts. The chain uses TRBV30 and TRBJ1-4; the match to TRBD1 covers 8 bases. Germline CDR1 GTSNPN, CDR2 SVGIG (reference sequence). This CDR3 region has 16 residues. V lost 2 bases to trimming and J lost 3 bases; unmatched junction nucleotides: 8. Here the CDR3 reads CAWSRRGLSANEKLFF. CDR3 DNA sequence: TGTGCCTGGAGTCGCAGGGGGCTTTCGGCTAATGAAAAACTGTTTTTT.